The clone carrying this T cell receptor beta chain was detected a few times. As yet, its antigen is unknown. TCRdb re-called the 5' RACE reads through MiXCR, storing one row per CDR3 protein. The sample shows 8,700 or so distinct CDR3 sequences, approximately 14% of them seen only once. This CDR3 contains 12 residues. V shed 6 bases and J 6 bases; nucleotides not matched to a gene: 3. Per germline, CDR1 MNHEY and CDR2 SVGAGI. These data belong to a study of spatial heterogeneity in lung cancer. Study outcomes and limitations: Tumor mutation counts were tracked by expanded intratumoral alpha and beta TCR counts.

Indicated time point: sample taken at primary tumor resection. The receptor was isolated from a male donor with early-stage non-small cell lung cancer. The V gene is TRBV6-5, the J gene TRBJ2-3, with TRBD1 matching 7 bases. The source was lung tumor tissue, collected at surgery. CDR3 DNA: TGTGCCAGCAGCCCAGGGGGTGATACGCAGTATTTT. Translated: CASSPGGDTQYF.